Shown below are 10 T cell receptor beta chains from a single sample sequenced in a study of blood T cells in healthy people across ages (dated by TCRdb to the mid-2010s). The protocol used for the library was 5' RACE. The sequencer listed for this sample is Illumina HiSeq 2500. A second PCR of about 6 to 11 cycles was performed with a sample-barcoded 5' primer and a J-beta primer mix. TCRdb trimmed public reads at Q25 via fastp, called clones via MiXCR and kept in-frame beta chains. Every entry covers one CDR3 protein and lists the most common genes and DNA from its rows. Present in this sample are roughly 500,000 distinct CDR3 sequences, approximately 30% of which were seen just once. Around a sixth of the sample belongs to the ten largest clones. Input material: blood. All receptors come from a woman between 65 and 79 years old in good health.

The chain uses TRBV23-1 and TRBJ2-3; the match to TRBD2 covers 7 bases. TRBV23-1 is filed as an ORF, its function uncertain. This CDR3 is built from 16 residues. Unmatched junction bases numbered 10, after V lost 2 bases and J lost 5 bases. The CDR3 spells CASSQRAAGCIDTQYF. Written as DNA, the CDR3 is TGCGCCAGCAGTCAACGGGCAGCGGGGTGTATAGATACGCAGTATTTT.

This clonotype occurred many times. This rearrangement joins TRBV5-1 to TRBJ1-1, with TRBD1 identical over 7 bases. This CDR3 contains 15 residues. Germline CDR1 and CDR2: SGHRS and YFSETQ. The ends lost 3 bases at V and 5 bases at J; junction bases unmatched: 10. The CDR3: CASSSDQQGRTEAFF. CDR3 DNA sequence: TGCGCCAGCAGCTCCGACCAACAGGGGAGAACTGAAGCTTTCTTT. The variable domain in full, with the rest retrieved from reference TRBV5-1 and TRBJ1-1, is KAGVTQTPRYLIKTRGQQVTLSCSPISGHRSVSWYQQTPGQGLQFLFEYFSETQRNKGNFPGRFSGRQFSNSRSEMNVSTLELGDSALYLCASSSDQQGRTEAFFGQGTRLTVV.

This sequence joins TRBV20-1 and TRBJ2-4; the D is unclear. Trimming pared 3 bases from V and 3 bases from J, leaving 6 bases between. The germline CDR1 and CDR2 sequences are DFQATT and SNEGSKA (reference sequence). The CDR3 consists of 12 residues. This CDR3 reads CSASLGKNIQYF. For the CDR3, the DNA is TGCAGTGCTAGTTTAGGCAAAAACATTCAGTACTTC.

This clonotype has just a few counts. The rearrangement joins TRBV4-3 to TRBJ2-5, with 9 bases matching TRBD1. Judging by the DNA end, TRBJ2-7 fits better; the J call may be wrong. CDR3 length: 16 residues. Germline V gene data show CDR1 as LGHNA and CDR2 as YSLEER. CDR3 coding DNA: TGCGCCAGCAGCCAAGCTTCCGGGACAGGGAACTACGAGCAGTACTTC. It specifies CASSQASGTGNYEQYF.

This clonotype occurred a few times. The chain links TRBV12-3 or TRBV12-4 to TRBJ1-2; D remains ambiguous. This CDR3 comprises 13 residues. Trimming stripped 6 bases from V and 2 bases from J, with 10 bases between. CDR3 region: CASSSGSNYGYTF. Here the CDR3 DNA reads TGTGCCAGCAGCAGTGGATCGAACTATGGCTACACCTTC.

The CDR3 coding sequence is TGCGCCAGCATGTGGGACTCAGACGAGCAGTACTTC. It is translated as CASMWDSDEQYF. This chain uses TRBV23-1 with TRBJ2-5; tentatively, D is TRBD2 (6 bases). The tail of the sequence fits TRBJ2-7 better, so the J call may be wrong. TRBV23-1 is designated an ORF whose function remains uncertain. CDR3 length equals 12 residues.

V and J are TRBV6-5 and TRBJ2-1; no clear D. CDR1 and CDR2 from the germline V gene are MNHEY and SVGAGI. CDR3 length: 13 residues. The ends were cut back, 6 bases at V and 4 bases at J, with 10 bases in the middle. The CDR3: CASRTTDYNEQFF. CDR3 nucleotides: TGTGCCAGCAGAACTACGGATTACAATGAGCAGTTCTTC.

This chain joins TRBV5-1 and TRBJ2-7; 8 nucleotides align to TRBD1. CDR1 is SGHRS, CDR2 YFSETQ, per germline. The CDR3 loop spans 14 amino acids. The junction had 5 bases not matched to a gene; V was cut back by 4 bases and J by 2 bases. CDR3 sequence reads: CASSPGQVAYEQYF. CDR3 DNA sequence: TGCGCCAGCAGCCCGGGACAGGTAGCCTACGAGCAGTACTTC. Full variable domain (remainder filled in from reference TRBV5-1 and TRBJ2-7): KAGVTQTPRYLIKTRGQQVTLSCSPISGHRSVSWYQQTPGQGLQFLFEYFSETQRNKGNFPGRFSGRQFSNSRSEMNVSTLELGDSALYLCASSPGQVAYEQYFGPGTRLTVT.

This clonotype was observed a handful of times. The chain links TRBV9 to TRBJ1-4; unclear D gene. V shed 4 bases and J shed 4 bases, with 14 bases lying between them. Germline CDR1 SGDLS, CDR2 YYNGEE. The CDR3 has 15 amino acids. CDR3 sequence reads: CASSSEGFFNEKLFF. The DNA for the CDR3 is TGTGCCAGCAGCTCCGAAGGGTTTTTTAATGAAAAACTGTTTTTT. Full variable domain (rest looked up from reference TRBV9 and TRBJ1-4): DSGVTQTPKHLITATGQRVTLRCSPRSGDLSVYWYQQSLDQGLQFLIQYYNGEERAKGNILERFSAQQFPDLHSELNLSSLELGDSALYFCASSSEGFFNEKLFFGSGTQLSVL.

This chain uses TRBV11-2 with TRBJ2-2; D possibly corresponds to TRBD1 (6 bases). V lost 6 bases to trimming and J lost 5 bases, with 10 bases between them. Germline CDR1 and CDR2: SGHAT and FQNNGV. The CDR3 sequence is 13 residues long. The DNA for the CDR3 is TGTGCCAGCAGGCCTACAGGGACCGGGGAGCTGTTTTTT. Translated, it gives CASRPTGTGELFF. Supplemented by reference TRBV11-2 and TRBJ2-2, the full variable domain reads EAGVAQSPRYKIIEKRQSVAFWCNPISGHATLYWYQQILGQGPKLLIQFQNNGVVDDSQLPKDRFSAERLKGVDSTLKIQPAKLEDSAVYLCASRPTGTGELFFGEGSRLTVL.